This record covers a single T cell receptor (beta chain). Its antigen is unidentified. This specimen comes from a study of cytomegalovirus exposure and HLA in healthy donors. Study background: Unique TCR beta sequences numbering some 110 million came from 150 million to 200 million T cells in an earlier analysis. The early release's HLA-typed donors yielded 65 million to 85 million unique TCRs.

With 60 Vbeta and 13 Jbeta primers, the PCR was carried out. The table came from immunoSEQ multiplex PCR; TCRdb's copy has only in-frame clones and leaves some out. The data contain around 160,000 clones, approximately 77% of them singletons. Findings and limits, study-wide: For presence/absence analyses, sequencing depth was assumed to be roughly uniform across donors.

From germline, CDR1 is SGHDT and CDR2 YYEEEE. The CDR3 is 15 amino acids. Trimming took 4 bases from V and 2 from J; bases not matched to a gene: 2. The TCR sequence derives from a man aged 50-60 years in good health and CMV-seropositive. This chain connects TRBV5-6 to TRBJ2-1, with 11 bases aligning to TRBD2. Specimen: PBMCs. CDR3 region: CASSVAGGPYNEQFF. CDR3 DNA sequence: TGTGCCAGCAGCGTAGCGGGGGGGCCCTACAATGAGCAGTTCTTC. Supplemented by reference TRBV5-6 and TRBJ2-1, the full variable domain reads DAGVTQSPTHLIKTRGQQVTLRCSPKSGHDTVSWYQQALGQGPQFIFQYYEEEERQRGNFPDRFSGHQFPNYSSELNVNALLLGDSALYLCASSVAGGPYNEQFFGPGTRLTVL.